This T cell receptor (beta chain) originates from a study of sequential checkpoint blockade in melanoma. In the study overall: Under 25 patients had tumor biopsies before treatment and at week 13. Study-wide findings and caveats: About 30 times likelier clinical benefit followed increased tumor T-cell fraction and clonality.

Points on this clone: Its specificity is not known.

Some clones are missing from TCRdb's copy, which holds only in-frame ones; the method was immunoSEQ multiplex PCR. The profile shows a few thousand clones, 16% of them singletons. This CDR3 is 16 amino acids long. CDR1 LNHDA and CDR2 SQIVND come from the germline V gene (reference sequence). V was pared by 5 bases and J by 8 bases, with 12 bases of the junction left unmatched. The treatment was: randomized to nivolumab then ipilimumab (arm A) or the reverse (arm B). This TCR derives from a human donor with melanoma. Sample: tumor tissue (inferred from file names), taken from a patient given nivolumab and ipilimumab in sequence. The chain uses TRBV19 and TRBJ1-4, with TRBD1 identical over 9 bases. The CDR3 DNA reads TGTGCCAGTAGTCTGGGGACAGGGCTTGCTTTAGAAAAACTGTTTTTT. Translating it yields CASSLGTGLALEKLFF.